This T cell receptor beta chain was captured by sequencing in a study of PD-1 blockade in mismatch repair-deficient tumors. This clone was seen a few times. Data came from immunoSEQ multiplex PCR; TCRdb stores just in-frame clones and leaves some out. The data contain around 30,000 clones, around 80% of them seen just once; the ten biggest clones take up about 3.3%. This clonotype was sampled from an adult with mismatch repair-deficient cancer. The source material was PBMCs, sampled less than 7 weeks after starting pembrolizumab.

The CDR3 loop reads CSALRGWEQYF. Written as DNA, the CDR3 is TGCAGTGCTCTCAGGGGCTGGGAGCAGTACTTC. This sequence joins TRBV20-1 and TRBJ2-7; tentatively, D is TRBD1 (6 bases). Deletions cut 5 bases from V and 7 bases from J, with 12 bases between. CDR3 length equals 11 residues. CDR1 and CDR2 (germline): DFQATT, SNEGSKA (reference sequence).